What follows are 10 T cell receptor beta chains derived from one specimen sequenced in a study of technical replicates of blood from a few donors (dated by TCRdb to the late 2010s). The method was the immunoSEQ multiplex PCR assay. TCRdb retrieved this table from immuneACCESS and kept in-frame rearrangements only. Not all clones are present; in checked studies, unresolved V genes account for under half, and no reason is known for the remainder. The sample table holds 85,000 to 100,000 clones, of which approximately 94% were seen once. The ten largest clones capture 0.2% to 0.25% of the sample. The source material was T cells isolated from PBMCs. All receptors derive from a human donor in good health.

The V gene is TRBV14, the J gene TRBJ2-7; no clear D gene. Germline V lookup: CDR1 SGHDN, CDR2 FVKESK. The length of the CDR3 is 14 residues. V dropped 4 bases and J dropped 4 bases, with 14 bases sitting between them. CDR3 coding DNA: TGTGCCAGCAGCCCCCTGGCAGTATCTTACGAGCAGTACTTC. It encodes CASSPLAVSYEQYF.

The chain links TRBV5-6 to TRBJ1-5, with D possibly matching TRBD1 (6 bases). The CDR3 consists of 18 residues. Germline CDR1 and CDR2: SGHDT and YYEEEE. Trimming pared 0 bases from V and 4 bases from J, leaving 20 bases between. The CDR3 sequence: CASSLGPGDNVENQPQHF. DNA for the CDR3: TGTGCCAGCAGCTTGGGGCCAGGGGATAATGTCGAGAATCAGCCCCAGCATTTT.

The CDR3 is CASSFLQAGAYSVNYGYTF. The CDR3 DNA sequence: TGTGCCAGTAGTTTCCTACAGGCTGGCGCCTATTCTGTCAACTATGGCTACACCTTC. The J gene is TRBJ1-2, the V gene TRBV19; TRBD1 might be the D (5 bases). The V end lost 5 bases, the J end lost 2 bases, and 27 bases lay between the germline ends. The CDR3 is 19 residues long. The germline gives CDR1 LNHDA, CDR2 SQIVND (reference sequence).

This clone has just one count. The genes are TRBV14 and TRBJ2-5; TRBD1 is a possible D gene (5 bases). The V gene lost 6 bases and the J gene lost 3 bases, with 11 bases spanning the gap. Germline V gives CDR1 SGHDN, CDR2 FVKESK. The CDR3 spans 13 residues. CDR3 coding DNA: TGTGCCAGCAGGGACAACCAAAAAGAGACCCAGTACTTC. Protein product: CASRDNQKETQYF.

This clone has a single count. The chain employs TRBV5-4 and TRBJ2-7; D perhaps matches TRBD1 (6 bases). The CDR3 has 17 residues. Trimming took off 0 bases at V and 6 bases at J, with 22 bases between the two ends. Germline-derived CDR1 and CDR2 are SGHNT and YYREEE (reference sequence). The CDR3 sequence: CASSLASLRTVLGEQYF. CDR3 DNA: TGTGCCAGCAGCTTGGCCTCTCTCCGGACAGTTCTGGGCGAGCAGTACTTC. The full variable domain, completed using reference TRBV5-4 and TRBJ2-7, is ETGVTQSPTHLIKTRGQQVTLRCSSQSGHNTVSWYQQALGQGPQFIFQYYREEENGRGNFPPRFSGLQFPNYSSELNVNALELDDSALYLCASSLASLRTVLGEQYFGPGTRLTVT.

This rearrangement joins TRBV10-1 to TRBJ1-1; TRBD1 matches at 9 bases. Trimming removed 10 bases from V and 0 bases from J; junction bases left unmatched: 9. CDR3 length equals 15 residues. CDR1 and CDR2 from the germline V gene are WNHNN and SYGVQD (reference sequence). CDR3 nucleotide sequence: TGCGCCACCTCCCGGGACAGGGATATGAACACTGAAGCTTTCTTT. Its translation is CATSRDRDMNTEAFF.

The chain joins TRBV5-1 to TRBJ1-2; the D gene is possibly TRBD1 (5 bases). This CDR3 spans 14 amino acids. Trimming left V 4 bases short and J 3 bases short, with 13 bases between. CDR1 and CDR2 (germline): SGHRS, YFSETQ. DNA for the CDR3: TGCGCCAGCAGCCCAACTGCAGGGTACTATGGCTACACCTTC. It codes for CASSPTAGYYGYTF.

The genes are TRBV13 and TRBJ2-7; 9 bases are shared with TRBD1. J lost 4 bases, V lost 0 bases, and 4 bases had no gene match. This CDR3 spans 15 amino acids. From germline, CDR1 is PRHDT and CDR2 FYEKMQ (reference sequence). CDR3: CASSLGGTGQYEQYF. The DNA for the CDR3 is TGTGCCAGCAGCTTAGGCGGGACAGGGCAATACGAGCAGTACTTC. Using reference TRBV13 and TRBJ2-7 for the parts outside the CDR3, the full variable domain is AAGVIQSPRHLIKEKRETATLKCYPIPRHDTVYWYQQGPGQDPQFLISFYEKMQSDKGSIPDRFSAQQFSDYHSELNMSSLELGDSALYFCASSLGGTGQYEQYFGPGTRLTVT.

The V gene is TRBV19, the J gene TRBJ2-7, with 9 nucleotides matching TRBD2. V shed 3 bases and J 7 bases; nucleotides not matched to a gene: 7. In germline, CDR1 is LNHDA, CDR2 SQIVND (reference sequence). The CDR3 consists of 14 residues. The DNA for the CDR3 is TGTGCCAGTAGTATCCCGGGACTAGCTCAAGAGCAGTACTTC. This translates into CASSIPGLAQEQYF.

This chain links TRBV4-1 with TRBJ2-3; tentatively, D is TRBD1 (5 bases). CDR3 length equals 18 residues. The germline V and J ends were trimmed by 0 bases and 0 bases, with 16 bases remaining between them. Germline values: CDR1 MGHRA, CDR2 YSYEKL. CDR3 in DNA: TGCGCCAGCAGCCAAGAGCAATTAAGCACAGGTAGCACAGATACGCAGTATTTT. It is translated as CASSQEQLSTGSTDTQYF.